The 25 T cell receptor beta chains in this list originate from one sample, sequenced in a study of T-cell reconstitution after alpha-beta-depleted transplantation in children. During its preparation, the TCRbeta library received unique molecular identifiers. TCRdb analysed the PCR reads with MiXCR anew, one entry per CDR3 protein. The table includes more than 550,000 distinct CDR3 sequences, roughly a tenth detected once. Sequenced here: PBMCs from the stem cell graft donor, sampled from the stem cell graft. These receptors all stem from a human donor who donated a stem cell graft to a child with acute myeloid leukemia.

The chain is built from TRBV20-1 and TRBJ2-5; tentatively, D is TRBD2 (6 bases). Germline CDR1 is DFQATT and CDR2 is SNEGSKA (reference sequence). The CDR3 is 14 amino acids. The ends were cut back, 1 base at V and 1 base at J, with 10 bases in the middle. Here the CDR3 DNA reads TGCAGTGCTAGAGTACCGGGAGTCCAAGAGACCCAGTACTTC. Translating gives CSARVPGVQETQYF.

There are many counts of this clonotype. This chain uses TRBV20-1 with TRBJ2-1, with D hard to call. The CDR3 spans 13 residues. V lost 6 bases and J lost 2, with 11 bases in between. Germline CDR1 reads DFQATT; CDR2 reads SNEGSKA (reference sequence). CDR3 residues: CSAQVETYNEQFF. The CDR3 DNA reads TGCAGTGCCCAGGTGGAAACCTACAATGAGCAGTTCTTC.

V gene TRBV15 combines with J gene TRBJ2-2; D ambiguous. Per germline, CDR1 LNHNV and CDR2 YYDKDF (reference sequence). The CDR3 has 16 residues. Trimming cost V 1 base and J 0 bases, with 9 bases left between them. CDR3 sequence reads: CATSRGKGTNTGELFF. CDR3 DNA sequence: TGTGCCACCAGCAGAGGAAAGGGCACGAACACCGGGGAGCTGTTTTTT.

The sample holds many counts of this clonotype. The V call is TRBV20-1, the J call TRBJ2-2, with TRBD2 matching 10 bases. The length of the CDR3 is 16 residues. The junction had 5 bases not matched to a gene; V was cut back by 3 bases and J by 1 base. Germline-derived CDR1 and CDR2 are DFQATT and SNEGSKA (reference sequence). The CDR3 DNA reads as TGCAGTGCTAGGGAAAGCGGGAGGGGGAACACCGGGGAGCTGTTTTTT. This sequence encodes CSARESGRGNTGELFF.

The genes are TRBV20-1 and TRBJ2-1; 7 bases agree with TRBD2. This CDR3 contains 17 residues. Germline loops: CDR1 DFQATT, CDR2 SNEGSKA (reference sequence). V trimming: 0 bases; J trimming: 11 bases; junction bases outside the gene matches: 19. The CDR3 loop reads CSARDPRASGLYSKQFF. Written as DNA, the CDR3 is TGCAGTGCTAGAGATCCCAGGGCTAGCGGACTATACAGTAAGCAGTTCTTC.

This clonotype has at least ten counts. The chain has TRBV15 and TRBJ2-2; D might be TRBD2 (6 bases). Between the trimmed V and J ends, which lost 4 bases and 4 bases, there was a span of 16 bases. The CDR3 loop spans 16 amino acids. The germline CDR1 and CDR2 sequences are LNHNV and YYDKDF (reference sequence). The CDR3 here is CATSTIIRGTTGELFF. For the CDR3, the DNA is TGTGCCACCAGCACCATAATACGGGGGACCACCGGGGAGCTGTTTTTT.

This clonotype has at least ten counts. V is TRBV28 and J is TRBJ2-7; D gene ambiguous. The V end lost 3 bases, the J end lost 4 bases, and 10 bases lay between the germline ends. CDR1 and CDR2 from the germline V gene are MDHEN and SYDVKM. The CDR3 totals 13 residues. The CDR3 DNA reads TGTGCCAGCAGTTTTCGGGTACAGTACGAGCAGTACTTC. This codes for CASSFRVQYEQYF.

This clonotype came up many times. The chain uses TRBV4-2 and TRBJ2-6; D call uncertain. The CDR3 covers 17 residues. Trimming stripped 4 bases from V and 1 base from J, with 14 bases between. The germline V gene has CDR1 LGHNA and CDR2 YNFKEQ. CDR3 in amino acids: CASSPSSGFSGANVLTF. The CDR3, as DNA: TGTGCCAGCAGCCCCTCTTCTGGGTTTTCTGGGGCCAACGTCCTGACTTTC.

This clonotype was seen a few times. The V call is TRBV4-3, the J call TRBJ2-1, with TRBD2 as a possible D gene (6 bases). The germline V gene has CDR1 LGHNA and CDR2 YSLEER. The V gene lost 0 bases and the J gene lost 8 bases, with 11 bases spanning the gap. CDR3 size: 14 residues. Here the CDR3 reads CASSQEGLGYEQFF. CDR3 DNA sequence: TGCGCCAGCAGCCAAGAGGGACTGGGATATGAGCAGTTCTTC.

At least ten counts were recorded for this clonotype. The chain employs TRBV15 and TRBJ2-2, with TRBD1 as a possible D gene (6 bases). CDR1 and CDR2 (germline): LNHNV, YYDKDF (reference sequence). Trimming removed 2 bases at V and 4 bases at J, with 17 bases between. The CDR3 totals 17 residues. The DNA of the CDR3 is TGTGCCACCAGCAGACTGGACAGCCTCCCAGGCACCGGGGAGCTGTTTTTT. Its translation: CATSRLDSLPGTGELFF.

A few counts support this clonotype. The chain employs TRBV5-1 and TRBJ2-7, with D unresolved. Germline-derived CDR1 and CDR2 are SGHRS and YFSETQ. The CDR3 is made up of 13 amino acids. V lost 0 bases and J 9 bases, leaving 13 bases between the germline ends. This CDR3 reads CASSLERVGAQYF. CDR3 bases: TGCGCCAGCAGCTTGGAACGGGTGGGTGCGCAGTACTTC.

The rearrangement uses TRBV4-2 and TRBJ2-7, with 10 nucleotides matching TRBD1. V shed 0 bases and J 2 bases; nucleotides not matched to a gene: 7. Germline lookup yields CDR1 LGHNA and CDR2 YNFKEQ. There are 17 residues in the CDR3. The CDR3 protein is CASSQDKTGQGAYEQYF. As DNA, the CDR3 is TGTGCCAGCAGCCAAGATAAAACCGGACAGGGGGCCTACGAGCAGTACTTC.

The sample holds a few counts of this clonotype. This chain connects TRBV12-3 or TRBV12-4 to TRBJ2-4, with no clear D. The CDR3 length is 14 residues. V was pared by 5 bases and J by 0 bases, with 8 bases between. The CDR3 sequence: CASSPPGAKNIQYF. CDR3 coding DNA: TGTGCCAGCAGTCCCCCGGGAGCCAAAAACATTCAGTACTTC.

Here the CDR3 reads CASSGGQGRNNEQFF. The DNA of the CDR3 is TGTGCCAGCAGCGGGGGACAGGGGAGGAACAATGAGCAGTTCTTC. The chain links TRBV6-1 to TRBJ2-1, with TRBD1 identical over 10 bases. This CDR3 is 15 amino acids long. V lost 6 bases, J lost 5 bases, and 7 bases stayed unmatched. The germline CDR1 and CDR2 sequences are MNHNS and SASEGT.

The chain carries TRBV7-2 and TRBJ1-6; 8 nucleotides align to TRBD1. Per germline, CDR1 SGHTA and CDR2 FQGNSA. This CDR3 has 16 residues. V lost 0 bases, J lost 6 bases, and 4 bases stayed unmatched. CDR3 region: CASSLASDRGNSPLHF. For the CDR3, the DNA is TGTGCCAGCAGCTTAGCGTCCGACAGGGGTAATTCACCCCTCCACTTT.

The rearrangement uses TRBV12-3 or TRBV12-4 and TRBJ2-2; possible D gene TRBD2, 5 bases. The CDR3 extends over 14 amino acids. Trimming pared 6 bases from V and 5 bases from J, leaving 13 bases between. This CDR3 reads CASSTGIRTGELFF. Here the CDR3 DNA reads TGTGCCAGCAGCACGGGGATTAGAACCGGGGAGCTGTTTTTT.

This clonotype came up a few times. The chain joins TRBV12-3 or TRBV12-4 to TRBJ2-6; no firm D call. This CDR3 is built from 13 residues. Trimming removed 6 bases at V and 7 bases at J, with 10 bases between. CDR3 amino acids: CASRWARANVLTF. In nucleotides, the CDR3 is TGTGCCAGCAGATGGGCTAGAGCCAACGTCCTGACTTTC.

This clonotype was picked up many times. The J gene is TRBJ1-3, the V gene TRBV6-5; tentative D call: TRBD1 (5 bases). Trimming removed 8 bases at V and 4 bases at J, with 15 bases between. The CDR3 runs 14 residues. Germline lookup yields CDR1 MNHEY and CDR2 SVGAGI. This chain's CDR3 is CASGPDRKGNTIYF. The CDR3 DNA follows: TGTGCCAGCGGGCCTGACAGAAAAGGAAACACCATATATTTT.

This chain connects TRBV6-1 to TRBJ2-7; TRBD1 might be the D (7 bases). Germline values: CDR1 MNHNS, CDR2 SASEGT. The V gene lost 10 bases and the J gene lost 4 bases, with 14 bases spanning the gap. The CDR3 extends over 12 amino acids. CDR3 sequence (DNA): TGTGCCATTCCAGGGGGGACGTACGAGCAGTACTTC. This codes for CAIPGGTYEQYF.

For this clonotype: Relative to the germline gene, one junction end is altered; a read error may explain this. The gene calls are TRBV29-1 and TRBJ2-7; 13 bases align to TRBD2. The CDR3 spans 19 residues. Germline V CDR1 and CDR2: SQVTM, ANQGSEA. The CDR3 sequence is CCVEFPLGLAGSQSYEQYF. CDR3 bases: TGCTGCGTTGAATTCCCCCTGGGACTAGCGGGAAGTCAAAGCTACGAGCAGTACTTC.

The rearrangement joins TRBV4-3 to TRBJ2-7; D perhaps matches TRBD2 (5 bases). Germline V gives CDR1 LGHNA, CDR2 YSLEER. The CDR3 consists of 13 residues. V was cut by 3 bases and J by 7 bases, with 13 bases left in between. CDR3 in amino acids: CASSQGLRGEQYF. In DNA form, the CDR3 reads TGCGCCAGCAGCCAGGGTCTCCGGGGAGAGCAGTACTTC.

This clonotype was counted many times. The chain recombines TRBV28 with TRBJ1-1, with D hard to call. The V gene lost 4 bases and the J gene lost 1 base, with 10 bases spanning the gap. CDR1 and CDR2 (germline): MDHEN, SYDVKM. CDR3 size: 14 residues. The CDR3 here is CASSWSSSNTEAFF. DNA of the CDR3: TGTGCCAGCAGTTGGTCCTCATCGAACACTGAAGCTTTCTTT.

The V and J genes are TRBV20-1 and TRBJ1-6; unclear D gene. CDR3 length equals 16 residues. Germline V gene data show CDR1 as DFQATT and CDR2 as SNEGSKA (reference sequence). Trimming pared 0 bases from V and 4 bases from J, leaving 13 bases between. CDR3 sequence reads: CSARDQEFSYNSPLHF. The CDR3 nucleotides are TGCAGTGCTAGAGATCAGGAGTTTTCGTATAATTCACCCCTCCACTTT.

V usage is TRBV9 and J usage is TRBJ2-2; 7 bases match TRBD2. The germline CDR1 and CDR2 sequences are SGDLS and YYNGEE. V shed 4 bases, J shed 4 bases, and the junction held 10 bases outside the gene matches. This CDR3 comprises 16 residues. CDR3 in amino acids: CASSPHGGGSTGELFF. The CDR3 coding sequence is TGTGCCAGCAGCCCCCACGGGGGAGGGAGCACCGGGGAGCTGTTTTTT.

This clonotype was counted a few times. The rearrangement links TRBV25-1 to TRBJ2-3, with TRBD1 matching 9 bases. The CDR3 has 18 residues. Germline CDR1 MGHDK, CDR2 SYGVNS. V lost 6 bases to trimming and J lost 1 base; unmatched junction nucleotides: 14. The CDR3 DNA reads TGTGCCAGCAGAGCCGGACAGGGGAGTTTGGTCGGCACAGATACGCAGTATTTT. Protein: CASRAGQGSLVGTDTQYF.